Listed below are T cell receptor beta chains from one sample, sequenced in a study of T cells in localized non-small cell lung cancer. Profiled with immunoSEQ multiplex PCR; TCRdb holds only in-frame clones, not every one. The data hold 2,000 to 2,500 clones, with around 21% observed a single time. Sample: lung tumor tissue, taken before any cancer treatment. These receptors originate from a male donor aged 60 or over with stage II lung adenocarcinoma. CDR3s include the opening cysteine and the closing phenylalanine or tryptophan. Each record gives: V gene, J gene, clone size, D gene, CDR3 protein, CDR3 DNA. The D gene is left open where the match is weak. Rows may omit the clone size; those that give it use once, few, many or a size class.

TRBV10-2	TRBJ2-2	few	-	CASSNRGNGELFF	TGCGCCAGCAGTAACAGAGGGAACGGGGAGCTGTTTTTT
TRBV30	TRBJ2-5	few	-	CAWSPLGSGQYF	TGTGCCTGGAGTCCCCTAGGGTCCGGCCAGTACTTC
TRBV30	TRBJ2-7	few	-	CAWRWGPSSYEQYF	TGTGCCTGGAGATGGGGACCGTCCTCCTACGAGCAGTACTTC
TRBV30	TRBJ2-5	few	-	CAWSVRGVGQYF	TGTGCCTGGAGTGTAAGGGGAGTCGGCCAGTACTTC
TRBV11-3	TRBJ1-1	few	-	CASNPGDLNTEAFF	TGTGCCAGCAACCCAGGGGACCTGAACACTGAAGCTTTCTTT
TRBV29-1	TRBJ2-3	-	-	CSSRPRGGADTQYF	TGCAGCTCACGCCCTCGGGGTGGTGCAGATACGCAGTATTTT
TRBV6-8	TRBJ1-2	-	-	CASTPAGRHYGYTF	TGTGCCAGCACCCCGGCCGGGCGCCACTATGGCTACACCTTC
TRBV28	TRBJ1-5	-	-	CASNSFSNQPQHF	TGTGCCAGCAACAGCTTTAGCAATCAGCCCCAGCATTTT
TRBV6-8	TRBJ1-1	few	-	CAIKGDYRDTEAFF	TGTGCCATCAAGGGGGACTACAGGGACACTGAAGCTTTCTTT
TRBV11-3	TRBJ2-7	-	TRBD2	CASSLGLGGALEQYF	TGTGCCAGCAGCCTAGGGCTCGGGGGGGCACTCGAGCAGTACTTC
TRBV11-3	TRBJ1-1	few	-	CASSRDTSNTEAFF	TGTGCCAGCAGCCGGGACACCTCGAACACTGAAGCTTTCTTT
TRBV12-5	TRBJ2-2	-	TRBD1	CASTIDRARTGELFF	TGTGCCAGCACCATCGACAGGGCGCGCACCGGGGAGCTGTTTTTT
TRBV6-8	TRBJ2-7	-	-	CAIRTGQDTYEQYF	TGTGCCATCAGAACAGGGCAGGATACTTACGAGCAGTACTTC
TRBV7-1	TRBJ2-6	-	-	CASSLGGAGANVLTF	TGTGCCAGCAGCTTAGGGGGAGCTGGGGCCAACGTCCTGACTTTC
TRBV14	TRBJ2-1	-	-	CASSQVAEQFF	TGTGCCAGCAGCCAAGTAGCTGAGCAGTTCTTC
TRBV18	TRBJ2-3	once	-	CASSPDNTDTQYF	TGTGCCAGCTCACCAGACAACACAGATACGCAGTATTTT
TRBV11-3	TRBJ1-1	few	-	CASSHLTFSGGAFF	TGTGCCAGCAGCCACCTGACTTTTTCGGGCGGAGCTTTCTTT
TRBV6-8	TRBJ1-4	few	-	CASSTRDHNEKLFF	TGTGCCAGCTCGACCCGGGACCATAATGAAAAACTGTTTTTT
TRBV11-3	TRBJ2-5	-	TRBD2	CASSSGGGLKTQYF	TGTGCCAGCAGCTCGGGGGGGGGCCTAAAGACCCAGTACTTC
TRBV10-3	TRBJ1-2	few	-	CASRTTGRDGYTF	TGTGCCAGCCGGACTACGGGGCGGGATGGCTACACCTTC
TRBV11-3	TRBJ1-4	medium-sized	-	CASSFGTRGEKLFF	TGTGCCAGCAGCTTTGGGACAAGAGGGGAAAAACTGTTTTTT
TRBV6-8	TRBJ2-7	-	TRBD1	CASSYSTYRGSYEQYF	TGTGCCAGCAGTTACTCGACGTACAGGGGCTCCTACGAGCAGTACTTC
TRBV6-8	TRBJ2-7	few	-	CASCGAGALWEQYF	TGTGCCAGCTGTGGGGCAGGAGCTCTTTGGGAGCAGTACTTC
TRBV6-7	TRBJ2-1	few	-	CASSSINEQFF	TGTGCCAGCAGTTCTATCAATGAGCAGTTCTTC
TRBV18	TRBJ2-4	-	TRBD1	CASSPPGQGNIQYF	TGTGCCAGCTCACCACCGGGACAGGGAAACATTCAGTACTTC
TRBV10-2	TRBJ1-1	-	-	CASSEGPNTEAFF	TGCGCCAGCAGCGAGGGGCCAAACACTGAAGCTTTCTTT
TRBV5-1	TRBJ1-2	once	-	CASSLGQVGDYGYTF	TGCGCCAGCAGCTTGGGGCAGGTTGGAGATTATGGCTACACCTTC
TRBV6-8	TRBJ2-2	-	TRBD2	CASRPVAGGSRTGELFF	TGTGCCAGCAGACCGGTAGCGGGGGGTTCAAGAACCGGGGAGCTGTTTTTT
TRBV19	TRBJ1-3	once	-	CASSMRSSGNTIYF	TGTGCCAGTAGTATGAGGAGCTCTGGAAACACCATATATTTT
TRBV2	TRBJ2-5	few	-	CASSEAGQYQETQYF	TGTGCCAGCAGTGAGGCGGGACAGTACCAAGAGACCCAGTACTTC
TRBV6-8	TRBJ1-5	few	-	CASSLGVNQPQHF	TGTGCCAGCAGTTTAGGGGTAAATCAGCCCCAGCATTTT
TRBV29-1	TRBJ2-6	few	-	CSARVHRLSGANVLTF	TGCAGCGCCCGTGTGCACAGACTCTCTGGGGCCAACGTCCTGACTTTC
TRBV18	TRBJ1-1	-	-	CASSRLPVGEPNTEAFF	TGTGCCAGCTCACGCCTACCGGTGGGGGAACCGAACACTGAAGCTTTCTTT
TRBV11-3	TRBJ1-2	medium-sized	-	CASSPSDSGKYGYTF	TGTGCCAGCAGCCCATCCGACTCAGGGAAATATGGCTACACCTTC
TRBV9	TRBJ1-4	few	TRBD1	CATGTVNEKLFF	TGTGCCACGGGGACAGTTAATGAAAAACTGTTTTTT
TRBV11-3	TRBJ1-1	few	TRBD1	CASSVTGGSPHPRF	TGTGCCAGCAGCGTAACAGGGGGCTCTCCTCACCCCCGCTTT
TRBV30	TRBJ1-4	few	-	CAWSVECNQGSESNEKLFF	TGTGCCTGGAGTGTGGAGTGCAACCAGGGAAGCGAGTCTAATGAAAAACTGTTTTTT
TRBV12-2	TRBJ2-1	few	-	CATRRLGDSYNEQFF	TGTGCCACTAGGCGACTAGGGGACTCCTACAATGAGCAGTTCTTC
TRBV19	TRBJ1-6	few	-	CASSTYNSPLHF	TGTGCCAGTAGCACCTATAATTCACCCCTCCACTTT
TRBV5-1	TRBJ1-1	-	TRBD1	CASRGQGASIGAFF	TGCGCCAGCAGGGGCCAGGGGGCTTCAATTGGGGCTTTCTTT
TRBV6-8	TRBJ1-5	few	TRBD1	CASSRQGQPQHF	TGTGCCAGCAGCCGACAGGGCCAGCCCCAGCATTTT
TRBV28	TRBJ1-1	-	TRBD1	CATRPAGGAGRTEAFF	TGTGCCACCCGACCGGCAGGGGGCGCGGGGCGGACTGAAGCTTTCTTT
TRBV6-8	TRBJ2-6	-	TRBD1	CASSSSTGGFDSGANVLTF	TGTGCCAGCAGTTCGTCGACAGGGGGCTTTGACTCTGGGGCCAACGTCCTGACTTTC
TRBV11-3	TRBJ2-2	few	-	CASSPQGGTGELFF	TGTGCCAGCAGCCCACAGGGTGGCACCGGGGAGCTGTTTTTT
TRBV11-3	TRBJ1-2	few	TRBD1	CASSFLQGDYGYTF	TGTGCCAGCAGCTTTCTTCAGGGGGACTATGGCTACACCTTC
TRBV11-3	TRBJ2-7	few	-	CASSLKAESSYEQYF	TGTGCCAGCAGCTTAAAAGCGGAGAGCTCCTACGAGCAGTACTTC
TRBV7-2	TRBJ1-1	few	-	CASSALRGTEAFF	TGTGCCAGCAGCGCATTGAGAGGAACTGAAGCTTTCTTT
TRBV11-3	TRBJ2-1	few	TRBD1	CASSLGQGGRNEQFF	TGTGCCAGCAGCTTAGGACAGGGGGGTCGGAATGAGCAGTTCTTC
TRBV6-8	TRBJ1-3	few	-	CASRREYSGNTIYF	TGTGCCAGCAGGAGGGAATACTCTGGAAACACCATATATTTT
TRBV6-8	TRBJ2-7	-	TRBD2	CASSYRLAGGYEQYF	TGTGCCAGCAGTTACCGACTAGCGGGGGGCTACGAGCAGTACTTC
TRBV6-8	TRBJ2-4	-	TRBD1	CASSQGQTIAKNIQYF	TGTGCCAGCAGCCAGGGACAGACAATAGCCAAAAACATTCAGTACTTC
TRBV30	TRBJ1-6	few	-	CAWSPGDNSPLHF	TGTGCCTGGAGCCCGGGAGACAATTCACCCCTCCACTTT
TRBV9	TRBJ2-5	few	-	CASSAGSETQYF	TGTGCCAGCAGTGCGGGGTCGGAGACCCAGTACTTC
TRBV12-5	TRBJ2-1	medium-sized	TRBD2	CASALLVLAGSEQFF	TGTGCCAGCGCCCTTTTGGTACTAGCGGGGTCTGAGCAGTTCTTC